This T cell receptor (beta chain) was identified in a study of blood T cell repertoires in COVID-19. The assay was immunoSEQ multiplex PCR, and TCRdb's table has in-frame clones only and misses some. The repertoire has 100,000 to 120,000 clones, around 84% of them found once; the top ten carry 10% to 15%. Input material: peripheral blood. The clonotype originates from a human donor in a cohort sampled during active COVID-19.

CDR3 nucleotides: TGTGCCAGCAGCTTAGATGGTTTGGAGGAAGATACGCAGTATTTT. Amino acid sequence: CASSLDGLEEDTQYF. This chain links TRBV7-9 with TRBJ2-3, with a weak D call TRBD2 (5 bases). Trimming left V 1 base short and J 5 bases short, with 13 bases between. The CDR3 totals 15 residues. Germline values: CDR1 SEHNR, CDR2 FQNEAQ (reference sequence). The full variable domain, rest sourced from reference TRBV7-9 and TRBJ2-3, is DTGVSQNPRHKITKRGQNVTFRCDPISEHNRLYWYRQTLGQGPEFLTYFQNEAQLEKSRLLSDRFSAERPKGSFSTLEIQRTEQGDSAMYLCASSLDGLEEDTQYFGPGTRLTVL.